One T cell receptor beta chain is described in this entry. Its antigen remains undetermined. The record has no base qualities; no much larger clone is one base away. From cysteine to phenylalanine, the CDR3 is 13 amino acids long. The only DNA kept is the CDR3, 39 bases in frame from the first base. The germline V gene specifies SNHLY as CDR1 and FYNNEI as CDR2. Trimming accounts for 7 bases at V and 11 bases at J, while the number of junction bases matched to no gene is 8. Library generation was performed with the immunoSEQ multiplex PCR assay. For the multiplex PCR, a mixture combining 60 forward primers for TCR Vbeta segments and 13 reverse primers for TCR Jbeta segments was used. A multiplex PCR assay on genomic DNA amplified the CDR3 region of rearranged TCR beta genes. The Illumina HiSeq System was used to sequence the amplified TCR beta libraries as 87-base-pair reads. The authors' analysis ran thus. Across the 670 or so repertoires, a later analysis counted tens of millions of unique TCR beta chains, 9.5 million to 12 million of which were shared by at least two donors. To remove PCR and sequencing errors, raw reads were error-corrected and collapsed into unique sequences using a nearest-neighbor algorithm that merged closely related sequences. To assign V, D and J gene segments, CDR3 sequences were aligned to IMGT reference sequences. For a sequence to be retained, a match of at least six nucleotides to both a V gene segment and a J gene segment was required. A rearrangement counted as productive if the CDR3 had no stop codons and remained in frame with V and J, and every other rearrangement counted as non-productive. CDR3 was defined according to IMGT convention as the region running from the second conserved V-encoded cysteine to the conserved J-encoded phenylalanine. In an earlier analysis of more than 550 of the donors, sequences lacking an unambiguous match to a single V gene segment were excluded. An earlier analysis of fewer than 650 of the donors classified V segments as functional when productive rearrangements were above 56.7% and as segregating when the standard deviation between donors was above 5%. A statistical classification framework was built to diagnose cytomegalovirus status from the catalog of TCR beta chain sequences. A later analysis assigned V and J genes by comparing TCR nucleotide sequences with IMGT/GENE-DB human TR gene sequences. In a later analysis, CDR3 sequences and most-parsimonious VDJ recombination scenarios were assigned using the TCRdist pipeline. In a later analysis, each TCR beta chain was defined by its CDR3 amino acid sequence together with its V-gene family, and reads without a unique V-gene family were excluded. As a way to deal with suspected cross-contamination and a sequencing artifact, a later analysis dropped 500 to 700 nucleotide sequences that were highly shared and had low generation probability. For each public chain, a later analysis derived a clonal expansion index from normalized ranks of inferred template counts within each repertoire. Generation probabilities in a later analysis came from a VDJ recombination model fitted to out-of-frame rearrangements, and those results were checked against IGoR. A later analysis scored TCR-TCR, TCR-HLA and TCR-CMV co-occurrence with hypergeometric tests, applying a repertoire-size bias correction to TCR pairs. In a later analysis, false discovery rates were estimated by permuting HLA or CMV assignments 20 times. In a later analysis, co-occurring TCRs were grouped using DBSCAN, with TCRdist sequence similarity added in when clustering inside HLA-allele-positive subsets. Co-occurrence clustering excluded repertoires with fewer than 30,000 or more than 120,000 public chains, plus five with anomalous nucleotide sharing. TCRdb holds this immuneACCESS table with in-frame rearrangements only. Some clones are missing; in checked studies, unresolved V genes explain under half, and the rest has no known cause. That table supplies the V and J calls and clone size; D and trimming were determined from the DNA. The sample table holds around 150,000 clones, of which 70% to 90% were seen once. The biggest ten clones account for under 2.5% of the sample.

The data derive from a study of cytomegalovirus exposure and HLA in healthy donors (dated by TCRdb to 2016 to 2017). Broadly, across the study: In an earlier analysis of approximately 640 of the donors, 276 Gb of sequence data and 100 million or so unique TCR beta sequences from about 179 million T cells were reported. An early release that covered fewer than 750 HLA-typed donors contained around 330 gigabases of sequencing data and roughly 84 million unique TCR sequences. Of the roughly 410 genotyped donors, 65% to 90% were placed in the genetic ancestry cluster associated with self-reported Caucasian donors. The aim of the study was to test whether cataloging public T cell receptors could identify signatures of past pathogen exposure. Using immunosequencing, the study profiled T cell repertoires from about 610 subjects and related those repertoires to cytomegalovirus serostatus. A separate validation cohort of roughly 130 different subjects was used in addition to the roughly 620-subject first cohort. To predict cytomegalovirus infection status, the study combined high-throughput TCR immunosequencing, statistical association of individual TCRs with disease status, and machine learning. In a later analysis, previously published TCR beta repertoires from 670 or so donors were re-analyzed and high-resolution HLA genotyping was added so that TCR occurrence patterns could be studied. Rather than drawing on any new phenotypic data, the later analysis identified candidate immune exposures from TCR beta sequences and the way those sequences occurred across donors. An earlier analysis of approximately 630 of the donors applied high-throughput TCR beta sequencing to assess whether each TCR beta V gene segment acted as functional or pseudogenic. Alongside the repertoire data, information on donor age, sex, ethnicity and CMV serostatus was compiled. A later genetic analysis used genome-wide SNP genotypes for about 65% of the 666 donors, treating that subset as a discovery cohort. Every discovery cohort repertoire had been produced on one sequencing platform. HLA typing included class I and class II loci at four-digit resolution. The number of donors typed differed by locus, with about 620-630 for A, B, C, DRB1 and DQB1, approximately 500 for DQA1, 600 to 610 for DPA1, and 472 for DPB1. A few DR-DQ haplotypes were treated as single units for association and clustering because of strong linkage in the cohort. Across roughly 420 genotyped donors of the cohort, an average of approximately 220,000 unique TCR beta nucleotide sequences per donor were sequenced, and approximately 19% of those sequences were non-productive. Results and caveats for the whole study, not just this receptor: Cytomegalovirus status was reported to be diagnosed by the classifier with high specificity and sensitivity in both the original and validation cohorts. In a later genetic analysis, a missense DCLRE1C variant was associated with V-gene and J-gene trimming of TCR beta chains, and the association was replicated in an independent cohort. Broadly in line with IMGT annotations, most TCR beta V segments showed up in productive rearrangements about 87% or about 30% of the time in an earlier analysis of under 700 of the donors. In a later genetic analysis, fewer N-insertions in productive TCRs were reported among donors in an Asian-associated ancestry cluster than the 666-donor mean. Correlated functional status among segregating V segments might reflect linkage disequilibrium, but an unknown experimental factor could not be ruled out. The earlier analysis of 587 of the donors excluded roughly 17 rarely observed V segments, including chromosome 9 orphons, because counts were too low. Only TCR beta chains were sequenced in this cohort, and the absence of alpha or paired-chain data limited detectable features. In vitro tests confirmed that three of the cytomegalovirus-associated TCR beta chains recognize cytomegalovirus antigens. Because HLA typing was missing for some donors at each locus, association tests included only the typed subset. In a later analysis, the rate of TCR association differed among HLA loci, with DRB1 alleles having the most associated TCRs and HLA-C alleles having the fewest. It was suggested by the authors that the approach could potentially be generalized to other disease states and immunological phenotypes. At a false discovery rate of 0.05, a later analysis linked fewer than 20,000 TCR beta sequences to specific HLA alleles. The sequencing pipeline was judged likely to have produced a cluster of highly shared sequence variants as a technical artifact. A later analysis found that most CMV-associated TCR beta chains appeared HLA-restricted, with HLA associations seemingly driven largely by CMV exposure. The study gave a list of about 150 TCR beta chains associated with cytomegalovirus. The only immune exposure information available for the cohort was CMV serostatus. A later analysis found that HLA-associated TCR beta chains were more clonally expanded and had lower generation probabilities than equally common non-associated chains. A further reported finding was that TCR beta sequences accurately predicted the HLA-A and HLA-B alleles for most subjects in the first cohort. Some IMGT-functional V segments, including TRBV6-2 and TRBV6-3, could not be distinguished by the 87-base-pair reads and were therefore excluded. Several of the top co-occurrence clusters appeared to be linked to parvovirus B19, influenza, CMV and Epstein-Barr virus, according to a later analysis. Sequencing depth was assumed to be roughly uniform across donors in the presence/absence analyses, though that assumption may not hold. When HLA alleles, especially DR and DQ, strongly co-occurred, attributing TCR associations to individual alleles was difficult. Most TCR sequences were seen in very few donors, while some public TCRs were found in many individuals.

The cohort comprised hundreds of healthy bone marrow donors. Cohort members were all nominally healthy when sampled, although unrecorded immune exposures were likely present. The donor tested CMV seronegative and was one of the 352 seronegative cohort members. A peripheral blood sample was collected from each donor, and TCR beta sequencing was performed on peripheral blood mononuclear cells. The Qiagen DNeasy Blood Extraction Kit was used to extract genomic DNA from the blood cell samples. This receptor was identified in a woman aged 18-29 years in good health and CMV-seronegative. Recombination linked TRBV2 to TRBJ1-6; 7 bases in the junction line up with TRBD1. Sequencing input: PBMCs. The sequenced DNA: TGTGCCAGCAACGAAGACAGGGAGGCACCCCTCCACTTT. Its protein reads: CASNEDREAPLHF.